The rows below give T cell receptor beta chains drawn from one sample of a study of blood T cell repertoires in COVID-19. TCRdb keeps only in-frame clones here, not all; method: immunoSEQ multiplex PCR. This table holds roughly 100,000 clones, approximately 82% found once. The sample was peripheral blood. Every receptor here comes from a man in his 60s with active or convalescent COVID-19. CDR3s include the opening cysteine and the closing phenylalanine or tryptophan. D genes are given only for firm matches. Not all rows give a size; the values are once, few, many and, for expanded clones, a class.

v_gene	j_gene	d_gene	abundance	CDR3aa	CDR3nt
TRBV28	TRBJ2-3	TRBD2	-	CASSLPLAGGTNTQYF	TGTGCCAGCAGTTTACCCTTAGCGGGAGGGACCAATACGCAGTATTTT
TRBV11-2	TRBJ2-7	TRBD2	-	CASSPSSGTYEQYF	TGTGCCAGCAGCCCCTCTAGCGGGACCTACGAGCAGTACTTC
TRBV29-1	TRBJ1-2	-	-	CSVTGTGTRGYTF	TGCAGCGTTACCGGGACTGGGACGAGGGGCTACACCTTC
TRBV2	TRBJ1-5	TRBD1	once	CASSGQGLSNQPQHF	TGTGCCAGCAGCGGACAGGGGTTGAGCAATCAGCCCCAGCATTTT
TRBV9	TRBJ1-6	TRBD1	many	CASSVGRGQGSPLHF	TGTGCCAGCAGCGTAGGGAGGGGGCAGGGTTCACCCCTCCACTTT
TRBV29-1	TRBJ1-1	TRBD1	-	CSVGDRTNTEAFF	TGCAGCGTTGGGGACAGGACGAACACTGAAGCTTTCTTT
TRBV24-1	TRBJ2-1	-	-	CATSGLSYNEQFF	TGTGCCACCAGTGGACTCTCCTACAATGAGCAGTTCTTC
TRBV7-2	TRBJ2-5	-	-	CASSPFRETQYF	TGTGCCAGCAGCCCCTTCCGTGAGACCCAGTACTTC
TRBV19	TRBJ2-6	TRBD2	-	CATQKTSGTTGANVLTF	TGTGCCACCCAGAAGACTAGCGGGACCACCGGGGCCAACGTCCTGACTTTC
TRBV7-6	TRBJ2-2	-	-	CASNRVPGELFF	TGTGCCAGCAACAGGGTCCCCGGGGAGCTGTTTTTT
TRBV11-2	TRBJ2-5	-	-	CASSLGYGGETQYF	TGTGCCAGCAGCTTAGGGTACGGCGGAGAGACCCAGTACTTC
TRBV9	TRBJ2-2	TRBD1	-	CASSVQSGGWTGELFF	TGTGCCAGCAGCGTTCAGTCAGGGGGCTGGACCGGGGAGCTGTTTTTT
TRBV10-3	TRBJ1-2	-	-	CAISDPTGGSDMATQFRYGYTF	TGTGCCATCAGTGATCCGACAGGAGGCTCCGATATGGCTACACAATTCCGATATGGCTACACCTTC
TRBV19	TRBJ2-3	-	few	CASSQWGAGDATDTQYF	TGTGCCAGTAGCCAGTGGGGGGCGGGGGATGCCACAGATACGCAGTATTTT
TRBV7-2	TRBJ2-3	TRBD2	once	CASSPEGLAGGRDTQYF	TGTGCCAGCAGCCCAGAGGGACTAGCGGGAGGTCGGGATACGCAGTATTTT
TRBV7-6	TRBJ1-5	TRBD1	once	CASSQQGNQPQHF	TGTGCCAGCAGCCAACAGGGGAATCAGCCCCAGCATTTT
TRBV12-3/TRBV12-4	TRBJ1-5	-	-	CASSQGLSQPQHF	TGTGCCAGCAGCCAGGGATTGAGCCAGCCCCAGCATTTT
TRBV5-1	TRBJ2-5	TRBD2	-	CASSLEYSGSLETQYF	TGCGCCAGCAGCTTGGAATATAGCGGGAGCTTAGAGACCCAGTACTTC
TRBV11-3	TRBJ1-1	-	once	CASSKQGVGTEAFF	TGTGCCAGCAGCAAACAGGGAGTGGGGACTGAAGCTTTCTTT
TRBV28	TRBJ2-3	-	-	CASSSRATADRDTQYF	TGTGCCAGCAGCTCTAGGGCCACAGCGGACCGAGATACGCAGTATTTT
TRBV7-9	TRBJ2-1	TRBD2	-	CASTFLAGREQFF	TGTGCCAGCACCTTCCTAGCGGGGCGAGAGCAGTTCTTC
TRBV7-8	TRBJ2-2	TRBD2	-	CASSPRTSGNAGELFF	TGTGCCAGCAGCCCCCGGACTAGCGGGAACGCCGGGGAGCTGTTTTTT
TRBV30	TRBJ1-1	TRBD1	-	CAWTLIGQGRMDTEAFF	TGTGCCTGGACCTTAATTGGACAGGGGAGAATGGACACTGAAGCTTTCTTT
TRBV28	TRBJ2-7	TRBD2	-	CASSTSGLGLHEQYF	TGTGCCAGCAGTACCTCGGGACTAGGGCTTCACGAGCAGTACTTC
TRBV5-1	TRBJ2-3	-	-	CASSLGVFTDTQYF	TGCGCCAGCAGCCTCGGGGTTTTCACAGATACGCAGTATTTT
TRBV6-2/TRBV6-3	TRBJ1-2	TRBD1	-	CASSYTRGHGYTF	TGTGCCAGCAGTTACACCAGGGGGCATGGCTACACCTTC
TRBV25-1	TRBJ1-4	-	-	CASSAVLADEKLFF	TGTGCCAGCAGTGCCGTTTTGGCGGATGAAAAACTGTTTTTT
TRBV28	TRBJ2-7	-	-	CASTINMNEQYF	TGTGCCAGCACCATTAACATGAACGAGCAGTACTTC
TRBV30	TRBJ2-7	TRBD1	-	CAWSVGTGDYEQYF	TGTGCCTGGAGTGTAGGGACAGGGGACTACGAGCAGTACTTC
TRBV5-1	TRBJ2-1	TRBD2	-	CASSLEGLAGVYEQFF	TGCGCCAGCAGCTTGGAGGGACTAGCGGGCGTGTATGAGCAGTTCTTC
TRBV6-5	TRBJ2-7	-	-	CASRGTYAYEQYF	TGTGCCAGCAGGGGGACTTACGCCTACGAGCAGTACTTC
TRBV5-1	TRBJ2-3	-	-	CASSPGGTDTQYF	TGCGCCAGCAGTCCCGGGGGCACAGATACGCAGTATTTT
TRBV25-1	TRBJ1-2	TRBD1	-	CASSEAGGVYGYTF	TGTGCCAGCAGTGAGGCAGGGGGCGTCTATGGCTACACCTTC
TRBV29-1	TRBJ2-3	TRBD1	-	CSVGRTGPSTDTQYF	TGCAGCGTTGGTAGGACAGGGCCTAGCACAGATACGCAGTATTTT
TRBV29-1	TRBJ2-5	TRBD1	-	CSAHMTGGAETQYF	TGCAGCGCCCATATGACAGGGGGCGCGGAGACCCAGTACTTC
TRBV7-2	TRBJ1-2	-	-	CASSLVSQSGGYTF	TGTGCCAGCAGCTTAGTAAGCCAAAGCGGAGGCTACACCTTC
TRBV7-2	TRBJ1-3	-	-	CASSLGLGNTIYF	TGTGCCAGCAGCCTCGGACTCGGAAACACCATATATTTT
TRBV18	TRBJ2-3	TRBD1	-	CASSPRQGTSDTQYF	TGTGCCAGCTCACCCCGACAGGGAACATCAGATACGCAGTATTTT
TRBV6-5	TRBJ2-3	TRBD2	once	CASSRGLAGVDTQYF	TGTGCCAGCAGCAGGGGGCTAGCGGGAGTAGATACGCAGTATTTT
TRBV29-1	TRBJ1-5	-	-	CSVGGRNQPQHF	TGCAGCGTTGGGGGCCGAAATCAGCCCCAGCATTTT
TRBV5-1	TRBJ2-3	TRBD2	-	CASSPGLAGDPPSGDTQYF	TGCGCCAGCAGCCCGGGACTAGCGGGGGACCCTCCCTCCGGGGATACGCAGTATTTT
TRBV6-1	TRBJ2-1	TRBD2	-	CASSDGTSGYNEQFF	TGTGCCAGCAGTGACGGGACTAGCGGTTACAATGAGCAGTTCTTC
TRBV30	TRBJ1-2	-	-	CAWSVAGSGYTF	TGTGCCTGGAGTGTAGCAGGGTCTGGCTACACCTTC
TRBV6-2/TRBV6-3	TRBJ2-1	TRBD1	once	CASSYLAAGGGNEQFF	TGTGCCAGCAGTTATTTGGCTGCAGGGGGCGGGAATGAGCAGTTCTTC
TRBV19	TRBJ1-1	TRBD1	-	CASSGGQGRITEAFF	TGTGCCAGTAGTGGAGGACAGGGAAGAATAACTGAAGCTTTCTTT
TRBV9	TRBJ2-2	TRBD2	-	CASSVGGGPPGELFF	TGTGCCAGCAGCGTAGGGGGAGGGCCACCCGGGGAGCTGTTTTTT